What follows are 21 T cell receptor beta chains derived from one specimen sequenced in a study of blood T cell repertoires in COVID-19. The data were produced by immunoSEQ multiplex PCR, yet TCRdb's version contains in-frame clones alone and is incomplete. Of 100,000 or so clones listed, about nine tenths are singletons. Sequencing input: peripheral blood. Receptors were obtained from a man aged 50 to 60 with active COVID-19.

This chain links TRBV30 with TRBJ1-5; tentatively, D is TRBD1 (5 bases). CDR3 length: 13 amino acids. CDR1 and CDR2 from the germline V gene are GTSNPN and SVGIG (reference sequence). V was clipped by 0 bases and J by 2 bases, with 5 bases between them. The CDR3 loop reads CAWSVQGNQPQHF. CDR3 coding DNA: TGTGCCTGGAGTGTACAGGGCAATCAGCCCCAGCATTTT.

This clone is a singleton in its sample. This chain joins TRBV30 and TRBJ2-3, with D unclear. CDR3 length: 13 residues. The germline V gene encodes CDR1 GTSNPN and CDR2 SVGIG (reference sequence). Trimming took 3 bases from V and 0 from J, leaving 7 bases between them. CDR3 nucleotide sequence: TGTGCCTGGAGCCCCCAGAGCACAGATACGCAGTATTTT. This gives the protein CAWSPQSTDTQYF.

This sequence joins TRBV19 and TRBJ2-7, with TRBD2 matching over 9 bases. V gave up 10 bases and J gave up 5 bases; unmatched junction bases: 9. This CDR3 region has 13 residues. The germline V gene encodes CDR1 LNHDA and CDR2 SQIVND (reference sequence). The CDR3 here is CATDVTSGHEQYV. For the CDR3, the DNA is TGTGCCACCGACGTGACTAGCGGTCACGAGCAGTACGTC.

The rearrangement links TRBV13 to TRBJ1-6, with no clear D. CDR1 and CDR2 from the germline V gene are PRHDT and FYEKMQ (reference sequence). Trimming shortened V by 2 bases and J by 10 bases, and 12 bases separated the two germline ends. This CDR3 is built from 14 residues. The CDR3 coding sequence is TGTGCCAGCAGCTTAACACCCTTTGGCTCACCCCTCCACTTT. Amino acids: CASSLTPFGSPLHF. The variable domain in full, completed from reference TRBV13 and TRBJ1-6, reads AAGVIQSPRHLIKEKRETATLKCYPIPRHDTVYWYQQGPGQDPQFLISFYEKMQSDKGSIPDRFSAQQFSDYHSELNMSSLELGDSALYFCASSLTPFGSPLHFGNGTRLTVT.

V and J are TRBV19 and TRBJ2-1; 9 bases match TRBD1. J was trimmed by 7 bases and V by 6 bases; bases with no gene match: 7. This CDR3 comprises 14 residues. Looked up from germline, CDR1 is LNHDA and CDR2 is SQIVND (reference sequence). CDR3 DNA: TGTGCCAGTAGGCCAGGACAGGGGTGGAATGAGCAGTTCTTC. Translated: CASRPGQGWNEQFF.

The rearrangement uses TRBV5-4 and TRBJ2-5; 7 bases match TRBD1. Germline CDR1 is SGHNT and CDR2 is YYREEE (reference sequence). Trimming at V came to 3 bases and at J to 4 bases, leaving 3 bases not matched to a gene. This CDR3 is 13 amino acids long. The CDR3 reads CASSSRDRETQYF. CDR3 nucleotides: TGTGCCAGCAGCTCCCGGGACAGAGAGACCCAGTACTTC.

V is TRBV7-9 and J is TRBJ1-2; D remains ambiguous. V dropped 0 bases and J dropped 8 bases, with 4 bases sitting between them. CDR3 length: 11 amino acids. Per germline, CDR1 SEHNR and CDR2 FQNEAQ (reference sequence). This chain's CDR3 is CASSLARGYTF. DNA of the CDR3: TGTGCCAGCAGCTTAGCGCGAGGCTACACCTTC.

The V call is TRBV7-8, the J call TRBJ2-3; TRBD2 agrees at 8 bases. This CDR3 comprises 17 residues. V lost 4 bases, J lost 2 bases, and 11 bases stayed unmatched. Germline lookup yields CDR1 SGHVS and CDR2 FQNEAQ. CDR3 DNA: TGTGCCAGCAGCTCCCGGGAGCGGGGGTGGGCCACAGATACGCAGTATTTT. As protein: CASSSRERGWATDTQYF.

V is TRBV6-5 and J is TRBJ1-5; 9 positions agree with TRBD1. After removal of 6 bases from V and 1 base from J, the junction contained 4 bases not matched to a gene. The CDR3 loop spans 15 amino acids. CDR1 is MNHEY, CDR2 SVGAGI, per germline. The CDR3 region has the DNA TGTGCCAGCAGCGGACAGGGGTTGAGCAATCAGCCCCAGCATTTT. It translates to CASSGQGLSNQPQHF.

CDR3 in DNA: TGCGCCAGCAGCCGTGACGCGGAGGGCTCTGGGGCCAACGTCCTGACTTTC. As protein: CASSRDAEGSGANVLTF. The V call is TRBV4-1, the J call TRBJ2-6; D might be TRBD2 (6 bases). There are 17 residues in the CDR3. The germline CDR1 and CDR2 sequences are MGHRA and YSYEKL. With 4 bases removed from V and 0 bases from J, the gap between germline ends came to 13 bases.

V and J are TRBV5-1 and TRBJ2-3; 9 bases line up with TRBD1. V trimming: 3 bases; J trimming: 1 base; junction bases outside the gene matches: 3. This CDR3 comprises 15 residues. Looked up from germline, CDR1 is SGHRS and CDR2 is YFSETQ. CDR3 region: CASSSDRGGTDTQYF. The CDR3 DNA is TGCGCCAGCAGCTCGGACAGGGGAGGCACAGATACGCAGTATTTT.

CDR3: CASTQGGRETQYF. The CDR3 DNA is TGTGCCAGCACTCAGGGGGGTCGAGAGACCCAGTACTTC. The J gene is TRBJ2-5, the V gene TRBV6-6, with D tentatively TRBD1 (7 bases). The CDR3 runs 13 residues. With 7 bases removed from V and 4 bases from J, the gap between germline ends came to 13 bases. Germline V gives CDR1 MNHNY, CDR2 SVGAGI (reference sequence).

V and J are TRBV6-1 and TRBJ1-1; 9 bases match TRBD1. CDR1 is MNHNS and CDR2 is SASEGT in the germline V gene. The CDR3 has 16 amino acids. Trimming cost V 3 bases and J 3 bases; bases outside gene matches: 8. In DNA, the CDR3 is TGTGCCAGCAGTGACCGGGACAGGGTTTGGTACACTGAAGCTTTCTTT. Its protein product is CASSDRDRVWYTEAFF.

The chain uses TRBV30 and TRBJ1-4; 7 nucleotides line up with TRBD1. Unmatched junction bases numbered 7, after V lost 3 bases and J lost 3 bases. The germline gives CDR1 GTSNPN, CDR2 SVGIG (reference sequence). The CDR3 runs 15 residues. The CDR3 region is CAWRDRQGANEKLFF. In nucleotides, the CDR3 is TGTGCCTGGAGGGACAGACAGGGAGCTAATGAAAAACTGTTTTTT.

The chain uses TRBV11-3 and TRBJ1-1, with TRBD1 matching over 7 bases. CDR1 is SGHNT and CDR2 is YENEEA in the germline V gene. This CDR3 is built from 16 residues. The ends lost 4 bases at V and 7 bases at J; junction bases unmatched: 15. CDR3 residues: CASSSPDSTGHREAFF. In nucleotides, the CDR3 is TGTGCCAGCAGCTCCCCCGATTCGACAGGGCACCGTGAAGCTTTCTTT. Combining the CDR3 with reference TRBV11-3 and TRBJ1-1 gives the whole variable domain EAGVVQSPRYKIIEKKQPVAFWCNPISGHNTLYWYLQNLGQGPELLIRYENEEAVDDSQLPKDRFSAERLKGVDSTLKIQPAELGDSAVYLCASSSPDSTGHREAFFGQGTRLTVV.

The V gene is TRBV4-2, the J gene TRBJ1-2; perhaps TRBD1 as D (6 bases). The germline gives CDR1 LGHNA, CDR2 YNFKEQ. The CDR3 runs 15 residues. V was pared by 0 bases and J by 6 bases, with 14 bases between. CDR3 nucleotides: TGTGCCAGCAGCCAAGATCCGGGGGGCGCGGATGGCTACACCTTC. Amino acids: CASSQDPGGADGYTF.

This clone was seen just once. The V call is TRBV2, the J call TRBJ1-2; unclear D gene. The germline CDR1 and CDR2 sequences are SNHLY and FYNNEI. V lost 5 bases and J 1 base, leaving 11 bases between the germline ends. The CDR3 is 14 amino acids. The CDR3 loop reads CASSLANSNYGYTF. CDR3 in DNA: TGTGCCAGCAGTCTAGCGAACAGTAACTATGGCTACACCTTC.

The chain links TRBV30 to TRBJ1-3; D might be TRBD1 (6 bases). CDR3 length equals 13 residues. V lost 1 base and J lost 4, with 8 bases in between. The germline V gene has CDR1 GTSNPN and CDR2 SVGIG (reference sequence). The CDR3: CAWSGTAGNTIYF. The CDR3 bases are TGTGCCTGGAGTGGGACAGCCGGAAACACCATATATTTT.

This rearrangement joins TRBV28 to TRBJ1-2; no firm D call. The CDR3 is made up of 12 amino acids. Trimming pared 3 bases from V and 7 bases from J, leaving 9 bases between. Germline lookup yields CDR1 MDHEN and CDR2 SYDVKM. This chain's CDR3 is CASSFSSVGYTF. As DNA, the CDR3 is TGTGCCAGCAGTTTTTCCAGTGTTGGCTACACCTTC.

V and J are TRBV14 and TRBJ2-2; weak D call: TRBD1 (6 bases). The CDR3 is 15 amino acids. The germline V gene encodes CDR1 SGHDN and CDR2 FVKESK. Trimming left V 6 bases short and J 1 base short, with 12 bases between. The DNA for the CDR3 is TGTGCCAGCAGACAGACAGGAGAGAACACCGGGGAGCTGTTTTTT. It yields the protein CASRQTGENTGELFF.

The chain has TRBV28 and TRBJ1-2; D is perhaps TRBD1 (6 bases). Trimming removed 2 bases at V and 10 bases at J, with 11 bases between. The CDR3 contains 12 residues. Germline V gives CDR1 MDHEN, CDR2 SYDVKM. The chain's CDR3 is CASSLTAGVYTF. The CDR3 DNA reads TGTGCCAGCAGTTTAACGGCAGGGGTCTACACCTTC.